The sequence of this T cell receptor (beta chain) was determined in a study of CD8+ T cells in alopecia areata. The sorting of PBMCs gave CD4+ and CD8+ T cells. RNA extraction and reverse transcription yielded cDNA as sequencing template. Method: immunoSEQ multiplex PCR; TCRdb's copy keeps in-frame clones and lacks some. Among about 97,000 clones listed, more than 35% were seen once. As concerns this clone: The antigen is undetermined.

With 1 base removed from V and 1 base from J, the gap between germline ends came to 7 bases. The CDR3 is made up of 13 amino acids. Germline-derived CDR1 and CDR2 are SQVTM and ANQGSEA. General study points: Lesional scalp exceeded normal scalp in clonality, especially in alopecia totalis/universalis.

The chain joins TRBV29-1 to TRBJ1-1; no clear D. Sequencing was performed on CD4+ T cells sorted from blood. This clonotype was obtained from a human donor with alopecia areata. Here the CDR3 reads CSVEGARNTEAFF. In DNA, the CDR3 is TGCAGCGTTGAAGGGGCACGGAACACTGAAGCTTTCTTT.